These 10 T cell receptor beta chains were sequenced from one sample in a study of shared clonotypes between healthy human individuals. TCRdb keeps only in-frame clones here, not all; method: immunoSEQ multiplex PCR. Of some 580,000 clones listed, roughly 98% are singletons. CD45RO-negative, CCR7-selected cells formed the naive CD8 fraction, which excluded terminally differentiated effector memory CD45RA+ cells. The sample taken for sequencing was naive CD8+ T cells sorted from blood. All receptors come from a man aged 30 to 45 in good health.

V gene TRBV14 combines with J gene TRBJ1-2; D remains ambiguous. CDR3 length: 15 residues. V was cut by 0 bases and J by 0 bases, with 8 bases left in between. Germline CDR1 and CDR2: SGHDN and FVKESK. The CDR3 protein is CASSQEPFSNYGYTF. The CDR3 DNA sequence: TGTGCCAGCAGCCAAGAACCCTTTTCTAACTATGGCTACACCTTC.

The rearrangement joins TRBV7-9 to TRBJ2-7, with TRBD1 matching over 8 bases. This CDR3 spans 14 amino acids. The junction had 9 bases not matched to a gene; V was cut back by 5 bases and J by 6 bases. In germline, CDR1 is SEHNR, CDR2 FQNEAQ (reference sequence). In DNA form, the CDR3 reads TGTGCCAGCAGCCACGGGGGAACAGGGGGCGAGCAGTACTTC. Translated, it gives CASSHGGTGGEQYF.

This clone came up once. J is TRBJ1-3 and V is TRBV7-9; D is undetermined. This CDR3 spans 12 amino acids. Germline values: CDR1 SEHNR, CDR2 FQNEAQ (reference sequence). V was shortened by 5 bases and J by 8 bases, with 10 bases between the two germline ends. CDR3 region: CASSPQADTIYF. CDR3 DNA sequence: TGTGCCAGCAGCCCCCAAGCGGACACCATATATTTT.

The chain couples TRBV28 to TRBJ2-7; D unclear. There are 16 residues in the CDR3. Germline lookup yields CDR1 MDHEN and CDR2 SYDVKM. With 5 bases removed from V and 6 bases from J, the gap between germline ends came to 23 bases. The CDR3 DNA follows: TGTGCCAGCAGTCCCGCTGACACTTATTTGGGGTCCGAGCAGTACTTC. Amino acid sequence: CASSPADTYLGSEQYF. Full variable domain (missing parts from reference TRBV28 and TRBJ2-7): DVKVTQSSRYLVKRTGEKVFLECVQDMDHENMFWYRQDPGLGLRLIYFSYDVKMKEKGDIPEGYSVSREKKERFSLILESASTNQTSMYLCASSPADTYLGSEQYFGPGTRLTVT.

The chain employs TRBV6-5 and TRBJ2-7; D not certain. Trimming cost V 7 bases and J 7 bases, with 11 bases left between them. Germline V gene sequence: CDR1 MNHEY, CDR2 SVGAGI. The CDR3 covers 11 residues. As DNA, the CDR3 is TGTGCCAGCATGAGCTCCGTAGAGCAGTACTTC. Amino acid sequence: CASMSSVEQYF.

The chain is built from TRBV5-5 and TRBJ2-5; TRBD2 might be the D (5 bases). This CDR3 is 15 amino acids long. CDR1 SGHKS and CDR2 YYEKEE come from the germline V gene (reference sequence). V lost 0 bases and J 4 bases, leaving 13 bases between the germline ends. In nucleotides, the CDR3 is TGTGCCAGCAGCTTGGGTGTGCTAGCTGGAGAGACCCAGTACTTC. This translates into CASSLGVLAGETQYF.

In the case of this clone: The junction and the germline gene differ at one end; a read error may be behind it. This chain uses TRBV7-7 with TRBJ2-7, with TRBD1 matching 7 bases. Germline V gene data show CDR1 as SSHAT and CDR2 as FNYEAQ (reference sequence). This CDR3 spans 13 amino acids. CDR3 sequence reads: CASSEGQTYEQYF. CDR3 in DNA: TGTGCTAGCAGCGAGGGACAGACATACGAGCAGTACTTC.

The genes are TRBV30 and TRBJ1-2; D unresolved. Trimming took off 3 bases at V and 8 bases at J, with 10 bases between the two ends. Germline CDR1 and CDR2: GTSNPN and SVGIG (reference sequence). This CDR3 comprises 11 residues. CDR3 coding DNA: TGTGCCTGGAGGCCCGGACGAGGCTACACCTTC. Protein: CAWRPGRGYTF. The whole variable domain, remainder taken from reference TRBV30 and TRBJ1-2, is SQTIHQWPATLVQPVGSPLSLECTVEGTSNPNLYWYRQAAGRGLQLLFYSVGIGQISSEVPQNLSASRPQDRQFILSSKKLLLSDSGFYLCAWRPGRGYTFGSGTRLTVV.

The chain joins TRBV5-1 to TRBJ2-7, with 7 bases aligning to TRBD1. Trimming cost V 1 base and J 6 bases; bases outside gene matches: 7. Germline CDR1 and CDR2: SGHRS and YFSETQ. The CDR3 is 14 amino acids. Written as DNA, the CDR3 is TGCGCCAGCAGCTTGACAGGGGCAGGGGGCGAGCAGTACTTC. As protein: CASSLTGAGGEQYF.

This sequence joins TRBV29-1 and TRBJ1-1, with TRBD1 matching over 8 bases. CDR1 and CDR2 from the germline V gene are SQVTM and ANQGSEA. The CDR3 loop spans 12 amino acids. J gave up 11 bases and V 7 bases, and 12 bases lay outside the gene matches. DNA of the CDR3: TGCAGCGCTTCGACAGGGGTAGGGTTTGCTTTCTTT. It translates to CSASTGVGFAFF.